The 21 T cell receptor beta chains listed next were all sequenced from one sample in a study of post-analysis software for immune sequencing data. Notes on the study in general: There were roughly five TRBV segments more frequent in patients than controls, and TRBV5-6, TRBV5-1 and TRBV20-1 were among them.

These receptors' antigens are unknown. cDNA libraries of TCR beta carried unique molecular identifiers. TCRdb processed the PCR reads anew with MiXCR; each CDR3 protein has one entry. The profile shows hundreds of thousands of distinct CDR3 sequences, roughly 27% of them singletons. The specimen was blood. Source of these receptors: a girl aged 10 to 17 with multiple sclerosis.

The chain is built from TRBV7-2 and TRBJ1-1, with 11 positions matching TRBD1. CDR1 is SGHTA, CDR2 FQGNSA, per germline. CDR3 length: 17 amino acids. J was trimmed by 0 bases and V by 2 bases; bases with no gene match: 5. CDR3 DNA sequence: TGTGCCAGCAGCTTATGGGGGACAGGGGGTATGAACACTGAAGCTTTCTTT. It translates to CASSLWGTGGMNTEAFF.

This sequence joins TRBV5-1 and TRBJ1-2, with 7 bases identical to TRBD1. Germline V gives CDR1 SGHRS, CDR2 YFSETQ. The CDR3 sequence is 13 residues long. The ends lost 1 base at V and 8 bases at J; junction bases unmatched: 5. Written as DNA, the CDR3 is TGCGCCAGCAGCTTGTCGGCAGGGGGAGGCTACACCTTC. Its translation: CASSLSAGGGYTF.

There are many counts of this clonotype. The chain uses TRBV27 and TRBJ2-1; D is undetermined. CDR1 MNHEY and CDR2 SMNVEV come from the germline V gene (reference sequence). Trimming removed 0 bases at V and 6 bases at J, with 6 bases between. This CDR3 contains 13 residues. The CDR3 here is CASSLSRANEQFF. CDR3 DNA: TGTGCCAGCAGTTTATCGCGTGCCAATGAGCAGTTCTTC.

V is TRBV4-2 and J is TRBJ1-5, with TRBD1 identical over 8 bases. There are 12 residues in the CDR3. Germline loops: CDR1 LGHNA, CDR2 YNFKEQ. V dropped 10 bases and J dropped 9; count of bases not matched to a gene: 8. Here the CDR3 reads CATGTGIRPQHF. In nucleotides, the CDR3 is TGTGCCACCGGGACAGGCATCCGGCCCCAGCATTTT.

The chain recombines TRBV7-2 with TRBJ2-1; 8 bases agree with TRBD1. V lost 2 bases, J lost 7 bases, and 10 bases stayed unmatched. The CDR3 covers 16 residues. The V gene's germline CDR1 is SGHTA and CDR2 FQGNSA. CDR3 sequence reads: CASSLFRAGGRNEQFF. The CDR3 DNA follows: TGTGCCAGCAGCTTATTTAGGGCAGGGGGCCGGAATGAGCAGTTCTTC. Together with reference TRBV7-2 and TRBJ2-1, the CDR3 gives the full variable domain: GAGVSQSPSNKVTEKGKDVELRCDPISGHTALYWYRQSLGQGLEFLIYFQGNSAPDKSGLPSDRFSAERTGGSVSTLTIQRTQQEDSAVYLCASSLFRAGGRNEQFFGPGTRLTVL.

The gene calls are TRBV9 and TRBJ1-4; 7 bases line up with TRBD1. The CDR3 has 16 amino acids. CDR1 and CDR2 from the germline V gene are SGDLS and YYNGEE. V trimming: 4 bases; J trimming: 3 bases; junction bases outside the gene matches: 9. CDR3 coding DNA: TGTGCCAGCAGCCCGCTTGTAGGACAGGCTAATGAAAAACTGTTTTTT. Amino acid sequence: CASSPLVGQANEKLFF.

The sample holds a few counts of this clonotype. The chain has TRBV27 and TRBJ2-6, with TRBD1 matching over 8 bases. Trimming cost V 6 bases and J 4 bases; bases outside gene matches: 8. Germline CDR1 is MNHEY and CDR2 is SMNVEV (reference sequence). There are 16 residues in the CDR3. The CDR3 coding sequence is TGTGCCAGCAGACACGCAGGGGGCTCCGGGGCCAACGTCCTGACTTTC. Encoded protein: CASRHAGGSGANVLTF.

The chain carries TRBV11-2 and TRBJ2-5, with D possibly being TRBD1 or TRBD2 (5 bases each). Germline CDR1 and CDR2: SGHAT and FQNNGV. The CDR3 is 17 amino acids. V gave up 5 bases and J gave up 0 bases, with 19 bases separating them. Here the CDR3 reads CASSGYRDHPYQETQYF. CDR3 coding DNA: TGTGCCAGCAGCGGATATCGGGACCACCCGTACCAAGAGACCCAGTACTTC.

This chain links TRBV5-6 with TRBJ1-3; D call uncertain. The CDR3 has 13 residues. From germline, CDR1 is SGHDT and CDR2 YYEEEE. Trimming took off 0 bases at V and 4 bases at J, with 5 bases between the two ends. CDR3 region: CASSLDRGNTIYF. Written as DNA, the CDR3 is TGTGCCAGCAGCTTGGATAGGGGAAACACCATATATTTT. Supplemented by reference TRBV5-6 and TRBJ1-3, the full variable domain reads DAGVTQSPTHLIKTRGQQVTLRCSPKSGHDTVSWYQQALGQGPQFIFQYYEEEERQRGNFPDRFSGHQFPNYSSELNVNALLLGDSALYLCASSLDRGNTIYFGEGSWLTVV.

The chain recombines TRBV5-6 with TRBJ1-5; D is uncertain. The CDR3 consists of 14 residues. Trimming removed 0 bases from V and 3 bases from J, with 7 bases in between. Germline V CDR1 and CDR2: SGHDT, YYEEEE. This CDR3 is CASSLGQINQPQHF. In DNA, the CDR3 is TGTGCCAGCAGCTTGGGTCAGATCAATCAGCCCCAGCATTTT.

In its sample, this clonotype was seen a few times. The chain is built from TRBV7-2 and TRBJ1-2, with D possibly being TRBD1 (5 bases). CDR1 is SGHTA, CDR2 FQGNSA, per germline. Trimming left V 9 bases short and J 7 bases short, with 24 bases between. This CDR3 comprises 15 residues. CDR3 protein: CASSAQTGSQVGYTF. The CDR3 DNA follows: TGTGCCAGTAGCGCCCAAACAGGATCCCAGGTTGGCTACACCTTC.

This clonotype was counted a single time. The gene calls are TRBV6-2 or TRBV6-3 and TRBJ2-1; 11 bases align to TRBD2. Germline V lookup: CDR1 MNHEY, CDR2 SVGEGT. The V segment lost 2 bases and the J segment 3 bases; nucleotides outside the gene matches: 3. The CDR3 covers 16 residues. The CDR3 DNA reads as TGTGCCAGCAGTTACGGGGGACTAGCGGACTACAATGAGCAGTTCTTC. Amino acids: CASSYGGLADYNEQFF.

This chain joins TRBV27 and TRBJ1-2; D is unresolved. Germline V lookup: CDR1 MNHEY, CDR2 SMNVEV (reference sequence). Trimming took 11 bases from V and 2 from J, leaving 6 bases between them. This CDR3 has 10 residues. The CDR3 here is CAGYNYGYTF. CDR3 DNA: TGTGCCGGATACAACTATGGCTACACCTTC.

This sequence joins TRBV6-1 and TRBJ1-2; the D is unclear. The CDR3 is made up of 12 amino acids. V lost 6 bases, J lost 4 bases, and 9 bases lay in between. Germline CDR1 reads MNHNS; CDR2 reads SASEGT. CDR3 protein: CASRDLTYGYTF. The CDR3 DNA sequence: TGTGCCAGCAGGGACCTTACCTATGGCTACACCTTC.

This clonotype has only a few counts. The chain carries TRBV25-1 and TRBJ2-3, with TRBD2 matching over 7 bases. Germline CDR1 and CDR2: MGHDK and SYGVNS. The length of the CDR3 is 14 residues. J was trimmed by 2 bases and V by 6 bases; bases with no gene match: 5. CDR3 protein: CASSWAGDTDTQYF. The CDR3, as DNA: TGTGCCAGCAGCTGGGCGGGAGACACAGATACGCAGTATTTT.

The sample holds a few counts of this clonotype. The chain recombines TRBV9 with TRBJ2-3; 10 nucleotides agree with TRBD2. The CDR3 totals 17 residues. After removal of 1 base from V and 2 bases from J, the junction contained 7 bases not matched to a gene. Germline V gene sequence: CDR1 SGDLS, CDR2 YYNGEE. The CDR3 region has the DNA TGTGCCAGCAGCGTAAGGCTACTAGCGGGGATCACAGATACGCAGTATTTT. Protein sequence: CASSVRLLAGITDTQYF.

The chain has TRBV7-9 and TRBJ1-4; 7 nucleotides match TRBD1. Trimming removed 5 bases from V and 7 bases from J; junction bases left unmatched: 13. CDR1 is SEHNR, CDR2 FQNEAQ, per germline (reference sequence). This CDR3 is built from 16 residues. CDR3 sequence: CASSPYDREGREKLFF. CDR3 DNA: TGTGCCAGCAGCCCGTACGACAGGGAAGGTCGTGAAAAACTGTTTTTT.

This clonotype showed up just a few times. This rearrangement joins TRBV28 to TRBJ2-5; D perhaps matches TRBD2 (6 bases). The germline gives CDR1 MDHEN, CDR2 SYDVKM. CDR3 length: 15 amino acids. The germline V and J ends were trimmed by 3 bases and 11 bases, with 22 bases remaining between them. CDR3 region: CASSLGAGSYNEQYF. The DNA of the CDR3 is TGTGCCAGCAGTTTGGGAGCCGGGAGTTACAATGAGCAGTACTTC.

The rearrangement links TRBV25-1 to TRBJ1-6; D gene uncertain. The CDR3 is made up of 13 amino acids. The germline V and J ends were trimmed by 6 bases and 10 bases, with 13 bases remaining between them. Germline CDR1 and CDR2: MGHDK and SYGVNS. Here the CDR3 DNA reads TGTGCCAGCAGACGATGGTCGGAATCACCCCTCCACTTT. Amino acid sequence: CASRRWSESPLHF.

This sequence joins TRBV20-1 and TRBJ2-7; unclear D gene. The better agreement between TRBJ2-5 and the DNA end casts doubt on the J call. This CDR3 has 12 amino acids. Germline V gene data show CDR1 as DFQATT and CDR2 as SNEGSKA (reference sequence). The CDR3 loop reads CSAKAGPGTQYF. CDR3 nucleotides: TGCAGTGCTAAGGCTGGCCCAGGGACCCAGTACTTC.

This clonotype was picked up a small number of times. V gene TRBV13 combines with J gene TRBJ2-3, with 7 bases matching TRBD2. The germline V gene encodes CDR1 PRHDT and CDR2 FYEKMQ (reference sequence). The CDR3 totals 16 residues. Unmatched junction bases numbered 10, after V lost 5 bases and J lost 2 bases. DNA for the CDR3: TGTGCCAGCAGCCCCACCCCCGGGACTACCACAGATACGCAGTATTTT. Translating it yields CASSPTPGTTTDTQYF.